This TCR beta chain emerged from a study of OX40 agonist ivuxolimab in advanced cancers. Libraries were prepared by immunoSEQ multiplex PCR; TCRdb keeps only in-frame clonotypes and omits some of them. The table includes approximately 82,000 clones, around four fifths detected once. Germline lookup yields CDR1 SGHTA and CDR2 FQGNSA. This CDR3 is built from 14 residues. J lost 7 bases, V lost 1 base, and 1 base had no gene match. This clonotype originated in an adult with an advanced solid tumor such as melanoma, head and neck, liver or kidney cancer. The V call is TRBV7-2, the J call TRBJ1-6; 7 bases fit TRBD1. The sequencing used CD4+ or CD8+ T cells sorted from blood, collected in a trial of the OX40 agonist ivuxolimab. CDR3 in amino acids: CASSLVTGNSPLHF. CDR3 DNA sequence: TGTGCCAGCAGCTTAGTGACAGGGAATTCACCCCTCCACTTT. Using reference TRBV7-2 and TRBJ1-6 for the parts outside the CDR3, the full variable domain is GAGVSQSPSNKVTEKGKDVELRCDPISGHTALYWYRQSLGQGLEFLIYFQGNSAPDKSGLPSDRFSAERTGGSVSTLTIQRTQQEDSAVYLCASSLVTGNSPLHFGNGTRLTVT.